Sequencing of this T cell receptor beta chain was carried out in a study of T cells in Graves' hyperthyroidism and ophthalmopathy (dated by TCRdb to about 2019). About the study as a whole: Peripheral blood samples were taken at the time of initial diagnosis, prior to any treatment. In addition, the study compared T-cell repertoires in thyroid tissue and in blood from several Graves' hyperthyroidism patients. A discovery cohort of around 100 patients, about 40 with Graves' ophthalmopathy and approximately 60 with stable Graves' hyperthyroidism, was used to find distinguishing TCR V-J signatures. For training and testing, the 100 or so patients in the discovery cohort were randomly divided in a 7:3 ratio. Prospective prediction of ophthalmopathy was tested in an independent validation cohort consisting of 18 to 20 hyperthyroidism patients and around 16 patients who later progressed to ophthalmopathy. Once sampling was done, hyperthyroidism patients were given methimazole at a starting dose of 30 mg daily, whereas ophthalmopathy patients were given high-dose intravenous methylprednisolone. The paper describes TCR Vbeta CDR3 sequencing of more than 120 peripheral blood samples, made up of under 50 ophthalmopathy patients, roughly 80 hyperthyroidism patients and 17 progressor patients.

This clonotype was detected ten times or more. This receptor's antigen is unknown. Base qualities are not recorded, but no much larger clone differs from it by a single base. Stable Graves' hyperthyroidism was defined as the absence of progression to ophthalmopathy over 18 months of follow-up. Hyperthyroidism patients were newly diagnosed, had a disease duration of under 2 months, and were aged 18 to 65 years. Patients with uncontrolled infections, other autoimmune diseases, pregnancy or lactation were excluded. Clinical symptoms, serum thyroxine and TRAb, thyroid ultrasound, and orbital computed tomography formed the basis for the diagnoses. PBMCs were separated from 10 ml of fresh peripheral blood using Ficoll-Paque density gradient centrifugation. Trizol reagent was used to extract total RNA, and RNA quality was then checked on an Agilent 2100 Bioanalyzer. Summary of the overall study and its limitations: In validation, the model predicted progression to ophthalmopathy a median of roughly 6.1 months before onset, with over 60% sensitivity and more than 72% specificity. A model built on a 13 V-J signature distinguished ophthalmopathy from stable hyperthyroidism, reaching around 88% sensitivity and around 81% specificity in cross-validation and 80%/75% in testing. No statistical method was used to fix the sample size in advance, and group allocation was not hidden from the investigators. Most expanded thyroid clonotypes (frequency above 0.001) were also found in blood, which suggests that blood repertoires may mirror thyroid immune responses.

Amplification of TCR beta CDR3 regions was carried out from RNA transcripts. The first round of RT-PCR for the TCR CDR3 was performed with the HTBI primer set and the Qiagen OneStep RT-PCR kit. The libraries were constructed in a second round of multiplex PCR and then size-selected and purified. Paired-end sequencing of the libraries was performed with 100 bp reads on an Illumina HiSeq2000. The study's own analysis went as follows. SOAPnuke was used to process the raw data, throwing out any read that contained adapters or uncalled bases, had a mean Phred below 15, or lacked an exact constant-primer or identifier match. High-quality paired reads were merged with COPE v1.2.5, and unique nucleotide sequences were defined as clonotypes. MiTCR v1.1 was used to align clonotypes to the IMGT TRBV, TRBD and TRBJ reference segments. The analysis was restricted to V-J combinations with a frequency above 0.0001, which together covered 99% to 99.2% of the repertoires. The TCS score was defined as the ratio of F50 (clonal expansion) to E x V (chaos), calculated using BLOSUM62-based TCRdist between CDR3 peptides within each V-J. Welch's t-statistics and random forest reduced fewer than 600 V-J features to roughly 13, which were used in a naive Bayes classifier (R e1071). Using fastp trimming at Q25 and MiXCR clonotype assembly, TCRdb reanalyzed the public sequencing data and kept in-frame beta chains. Under each unique CDR3 protein, matching rows form one entry showing the most common genes and DNA. Here the V and J calls rest on TCRdb's processing, not on the authors' analysis. The sample contains under 650,000 distinct CDR3 sequences, around 15% of them found a single time. The leading ten clones occupy 3.5% to 4% of the sample.

The CDR3 contains 15 residues, cysteine and phenylalanine counted. Here the CDR3 DNA is all that survives: 45 bases in frame from base 1. A distance of 14 bases separates the germline ends of V and J, which lose 5 bases and 3 bases respectively. The TCR sequence derives from a woman in her 30s with Graves' hyperthyroidism. Material for sequencing was blood. Rearrangement joined TRBV12-3 or TRBV12-4 to TRBJ1-5; TRBD1 is a weak D gene call, 6 bases matching. In nucleotides, the sequence is TGTGCCAGCAGTCCGCAGGGGCTAGTCAATCAGCCCCAGCATTTT. Its translation is CASSPQGLVNQPQHF.